The rows below give T cell receptor beta chains drawn from one sample of a study of T-cell reconstitution after alpha-beta-depleted transplantation in children. TCRdb ran MiXCR on the PCR reads and lists one entry per CDR3 protein. The sample consists of approximately 110,000 distinct CDR3 sequences, around 10% of them appearing once. Sample: PBMCs, taken before TCRalphabeta/CD19-depleted stem cell transplant. These receptors all come from a boy younger than 10 with acute lymphoblastic leukemia, due to receive a stem cell transplant. CDR3s include the opening cysteine and the closing phenylalanine or tryptophan. D genes are given only for firm matches. Size values are once, few and many counts, or a class for expanded clones, and some rows have none.

d_call	clone_size	j_call	v_call	cdr3_nt	cdr3_aa
NA	many	TRBJ2-1	TRBV20-1	TGCAGTGCTAGAGGACGGACAGTGAGCTACAATGAGCAGTTCTTC	CSARGRTVSYNEQFF
NA	many	TRBJ2-7	TRBV20-1	TGCAGTGCCTCCGTTCAAACTCAAAACTACGAGCAGTACTTC	CSASVQTQNYEQYF
NA	many	TRBJ2-5	TRBV3-1	TGTGCCAGCAGCCAAAACCGGAAAGAGACCCAGTACTTC	CASSQNRKETQYF
NA	NA	TRBJ2-2	TRBV6-5	TGTTCCAGCAGTTACTTTGGGGCCGAAATCACCGGGGAGCTGTTTTTT	CSSSYFGAEITGELFF
TRBD1	NA	TRBJ1-5	TRBV12-3/TRBV12-4	TGTGCCAGCAGTGGGACAGGCAATCAGCCCCAGCATTTT	CASSGTGNQPQHF
TRBD1	few	TRBJ1-2	TRBV5-1	TGCGCCAGCAGCCTAAACGGACAGGGTTCAGGCTACACCTTC	CASSLNGQGSGYTF
TRBD1	many	TRBJ2-5	TRBV5-1	TGCGCCAGCAGCCCTGGGACAGGGACCCAGTACTTC	CASSPGTGTQYF
NA	NA	TRBJ2-1	TRBV20-1	TGCAGTGCTAGGGGTTGGCAGAGCTCCTACAATGAGCAGTTCTTC	CSARGWQSSYNEQFF
NA	NA	TRBJ2-5	TRBV10-2	TGCGCCAGCAGTGACGAGCTGGCCGTGTGGACCCAGTACTTC	CASSDELAVWTQYF
TRBD1	many	TRBJ2-1	TRBV6-1	TGTGCCAGCAGTGTTAACACCCCGGGGACAGGGTTGCAGTTCTTC	CASSVNTPGTGLQFF
NA	few	TRBJ2-7	TRBV3-1	TGTGCCAGCAGCCGAGTTAGCGGAGCCCCCTACGAGCAGTACTTC	CASSRVSGAPYEQYF
NA	NA	TRBJ1-4	TRBV20-1	TGCAGTGCTAGAGATCAGGATTTCGGGGGGGACATTTTT	CSARDQDFGGDIF
TRBD2	few	TRBJ2-3	TRBV11-2	TGTGCCAGCAGCTCGGGACTAGCGATGAATGTCGATACGCAGTATTTT	CASSSGLAMNVDTQYF
NA	few	TRBJ1-5	TRBV12-3/TRBV12-4	TGTGCCAGCAGTCAGGCCTATAGCAATCAGCCCCAGCATTTT	CASSQAYSNQPQHF
NA	many	TRBJ1-5	TRBV12-3/TRBV12-4	TGTGCCAGCAGTTTAGGGCCACCTCAGCCCCAGCATTTT	CASSLGPPQPQHF
NA	many	TRBJ2-1	TRBV12-3/TRBV12-4	TGTGCCAGCAGACACCATGGGGCGAGAGGCAATGAGCAGTTCTTC	CASRHHGARGNEQFF
NA	few	TRBJ2-5	TRBV7-2	TGTGCCAGCAGCTTAGCGTTGAAAATGGGACAAGAGACCCAGTACTTC	CASSLALKMGQETQYF
NA	many	TRBJ2-1	TRBV7-9	TGTGCCAGCAGCTTACCAAGGGGAAGCTACAATGAGCAGTTCTTC	CASSLPRGSYNEQFF
TRBD2	many	TRBJ2-7	TRBV7-2	TGTGCCAGCAGCTTAGCGGCTAGCGGGGCCCCCTACGAGCAGTACTTC	CASSLAASGAPYEQYF
TRBD2	few	TRBJ2-2	TRBV9	TGTGCCAGCAGCGTAGTTTCAAGCGGGAGACGCGAACGCGCCGGGGAGCTGTTTTTT	CASSVVSSGRRERAGELFF
TRBD2	few	TRBJ2-1	TRBV12-3/TRBV12-4	TGTGCCAGCAGCTTAGGGTGGGGCGGGAGCTCCTACAATGAGCAGTTCTTC	CASSLGWGGSSYNEQFF
NA	NA	TRBJ2-7	TRBV10-2	TGCGCCAGCAGGGGAGGGGGCCCTGTCTACGAGCAGTACTTC	CASRGGGPVYEQYF
NA	few	TRBJ2-3	TRBV6-1	TGTGCCAGCAGTGTTCAAGGGATTAGCACAGATACGCAGTATTTT	CASSVQGISTDTQYF
NA	NA	TRBJ1-1	TRBV28	TGTGCCAGCAGTTTAGAGGGAACCTGGAACACTGAAGCTTTCTTT	CASSLEGTWNTEAFF
TRBD1	few	TRBJ2-7	TRBV4-1	TGCGCCAGCAGCCAAGGGGTACAGGGGGCGTACGAGCAGTACTTC	CASSQGVQGAYEQYF
NA	many	TRBJ2-5	TRBV15	TGTGCCACCAGCGCCCGGACTACACAAGAGACCCAGTACTTC	CATSARTTQETQYF
NA	many	TRBJ2-7	TRBV27	NA	CASTFRGRGSNYEQYF
TRBD1	NA	TRBJ2-7	TRBV3-1	TGTGCCAGCAGCTCCCGGGACAGGGGGGAGCAGTACTTC	CASSSRDRGEQYF
TRBD2	NA	TRBJ2-1	TRBV15	TGTGCCACCTCGCCTACCGGGAGGGCGAGCTCCTACAATGAGCAGTTCTTC	CATSPTGRASSYNEQFF